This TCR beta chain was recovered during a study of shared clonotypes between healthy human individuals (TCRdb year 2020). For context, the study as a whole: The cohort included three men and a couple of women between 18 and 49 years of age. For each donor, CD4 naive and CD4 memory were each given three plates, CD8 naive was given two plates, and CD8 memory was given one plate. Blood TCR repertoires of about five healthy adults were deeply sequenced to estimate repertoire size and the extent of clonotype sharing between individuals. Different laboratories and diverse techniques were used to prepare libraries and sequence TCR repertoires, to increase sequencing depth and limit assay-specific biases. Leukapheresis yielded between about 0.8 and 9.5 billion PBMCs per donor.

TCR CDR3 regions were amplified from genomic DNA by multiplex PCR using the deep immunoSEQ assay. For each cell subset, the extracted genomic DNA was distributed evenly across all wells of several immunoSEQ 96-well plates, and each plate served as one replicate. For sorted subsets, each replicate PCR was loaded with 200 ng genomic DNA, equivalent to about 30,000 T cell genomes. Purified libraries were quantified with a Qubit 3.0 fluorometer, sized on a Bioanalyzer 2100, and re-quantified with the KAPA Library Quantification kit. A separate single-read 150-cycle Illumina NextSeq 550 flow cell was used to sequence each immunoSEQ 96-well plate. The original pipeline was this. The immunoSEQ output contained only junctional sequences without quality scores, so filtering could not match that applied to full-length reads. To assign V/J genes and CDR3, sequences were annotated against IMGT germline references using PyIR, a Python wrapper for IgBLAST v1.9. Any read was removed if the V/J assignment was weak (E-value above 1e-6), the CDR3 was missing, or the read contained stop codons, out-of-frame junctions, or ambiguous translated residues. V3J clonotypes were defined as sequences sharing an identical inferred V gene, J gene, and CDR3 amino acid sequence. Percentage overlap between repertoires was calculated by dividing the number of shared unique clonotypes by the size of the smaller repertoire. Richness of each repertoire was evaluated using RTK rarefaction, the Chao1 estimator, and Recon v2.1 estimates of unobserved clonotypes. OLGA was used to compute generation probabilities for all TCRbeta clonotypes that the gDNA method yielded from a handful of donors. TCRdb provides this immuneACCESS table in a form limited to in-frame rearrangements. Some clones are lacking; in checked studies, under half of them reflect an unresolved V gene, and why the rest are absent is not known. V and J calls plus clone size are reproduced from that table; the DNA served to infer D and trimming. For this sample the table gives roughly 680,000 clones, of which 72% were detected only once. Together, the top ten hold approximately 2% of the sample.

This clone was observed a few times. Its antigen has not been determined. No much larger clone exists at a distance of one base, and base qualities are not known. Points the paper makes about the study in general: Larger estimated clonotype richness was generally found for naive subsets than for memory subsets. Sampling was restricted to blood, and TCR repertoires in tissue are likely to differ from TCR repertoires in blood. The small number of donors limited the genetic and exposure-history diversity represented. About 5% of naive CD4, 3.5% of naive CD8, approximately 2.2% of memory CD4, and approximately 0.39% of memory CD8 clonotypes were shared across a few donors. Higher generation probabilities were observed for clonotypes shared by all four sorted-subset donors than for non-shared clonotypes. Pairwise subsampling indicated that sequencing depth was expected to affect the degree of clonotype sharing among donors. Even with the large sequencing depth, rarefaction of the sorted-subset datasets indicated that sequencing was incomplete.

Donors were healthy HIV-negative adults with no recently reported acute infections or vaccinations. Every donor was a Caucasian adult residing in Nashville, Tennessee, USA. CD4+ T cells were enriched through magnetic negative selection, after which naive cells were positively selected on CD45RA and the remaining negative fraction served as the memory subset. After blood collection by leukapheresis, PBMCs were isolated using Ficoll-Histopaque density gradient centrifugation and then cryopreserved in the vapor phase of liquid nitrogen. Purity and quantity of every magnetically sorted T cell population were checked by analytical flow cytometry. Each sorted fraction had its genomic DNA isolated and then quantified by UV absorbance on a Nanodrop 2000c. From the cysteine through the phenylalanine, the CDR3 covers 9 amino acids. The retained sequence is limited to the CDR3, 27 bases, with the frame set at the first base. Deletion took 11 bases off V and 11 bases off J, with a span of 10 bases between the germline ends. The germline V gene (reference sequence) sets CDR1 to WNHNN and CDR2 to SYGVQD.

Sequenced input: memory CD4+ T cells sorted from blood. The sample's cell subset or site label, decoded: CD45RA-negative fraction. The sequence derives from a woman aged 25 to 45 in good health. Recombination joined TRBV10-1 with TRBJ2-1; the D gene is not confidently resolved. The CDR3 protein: CAGTPKQFF. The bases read TGCGCCGGCACTCCTAAGCAGTTCTTC.